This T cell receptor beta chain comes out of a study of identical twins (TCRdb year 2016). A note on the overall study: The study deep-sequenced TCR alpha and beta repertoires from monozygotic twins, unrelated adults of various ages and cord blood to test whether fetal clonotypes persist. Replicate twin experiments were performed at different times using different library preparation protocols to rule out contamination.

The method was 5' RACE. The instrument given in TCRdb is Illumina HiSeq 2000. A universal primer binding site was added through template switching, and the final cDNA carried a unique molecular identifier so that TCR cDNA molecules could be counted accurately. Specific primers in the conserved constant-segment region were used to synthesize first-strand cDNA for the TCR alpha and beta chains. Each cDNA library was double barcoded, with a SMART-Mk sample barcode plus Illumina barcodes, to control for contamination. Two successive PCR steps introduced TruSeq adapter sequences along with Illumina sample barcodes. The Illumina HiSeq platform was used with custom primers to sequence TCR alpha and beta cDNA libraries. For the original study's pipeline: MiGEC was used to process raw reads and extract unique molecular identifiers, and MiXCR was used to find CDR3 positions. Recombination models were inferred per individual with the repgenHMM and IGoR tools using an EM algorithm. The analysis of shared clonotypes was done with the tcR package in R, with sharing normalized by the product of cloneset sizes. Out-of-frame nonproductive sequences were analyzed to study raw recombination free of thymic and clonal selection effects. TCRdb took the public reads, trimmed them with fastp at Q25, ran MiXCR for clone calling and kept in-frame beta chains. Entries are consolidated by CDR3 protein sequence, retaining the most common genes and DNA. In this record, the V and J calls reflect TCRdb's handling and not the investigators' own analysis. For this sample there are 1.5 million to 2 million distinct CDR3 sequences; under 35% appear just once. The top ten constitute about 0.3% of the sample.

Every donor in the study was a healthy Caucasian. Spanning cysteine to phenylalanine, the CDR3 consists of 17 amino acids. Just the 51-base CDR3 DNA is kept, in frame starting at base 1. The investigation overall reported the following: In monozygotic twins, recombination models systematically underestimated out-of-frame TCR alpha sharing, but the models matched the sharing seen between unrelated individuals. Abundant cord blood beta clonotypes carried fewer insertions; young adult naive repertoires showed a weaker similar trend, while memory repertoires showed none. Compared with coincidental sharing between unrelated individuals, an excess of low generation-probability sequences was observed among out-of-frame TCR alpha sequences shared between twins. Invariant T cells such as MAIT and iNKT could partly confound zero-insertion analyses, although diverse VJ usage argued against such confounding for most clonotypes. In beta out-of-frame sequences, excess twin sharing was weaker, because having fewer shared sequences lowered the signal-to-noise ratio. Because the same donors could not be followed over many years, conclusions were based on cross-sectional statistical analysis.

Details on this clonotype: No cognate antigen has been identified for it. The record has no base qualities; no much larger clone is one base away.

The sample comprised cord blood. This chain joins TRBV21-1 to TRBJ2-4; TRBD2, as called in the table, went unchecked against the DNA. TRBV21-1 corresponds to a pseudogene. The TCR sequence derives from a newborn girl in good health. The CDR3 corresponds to CASSAQLAQQTKNIQYF. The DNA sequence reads TGTGCCAGCAGCGCCCAACTAGCCCAGCAAACCAAAAACATTCAGTACTTC.